The T cell receptor (beta chain) under discussion was sequenced for a study of neoadjuvant nivolumab and ipilimumab in lung cancer. Study-level findings and limits: Only two of four nivolumab-treated tumors gained richness and clonality by surgery. Only a single major-pathologic-response sample was available for clonality analysis.

Comments on this clone: As yet, its antigen is unknown.

The CDR3 consists of 16 residues. Germline CDR1 reads SQVTM; CDR2 reads ANQGSEA. V trimming: 1 base; J trimming: 0 bases; junction bases outside the gene matches: 5. Sequenced by immunoSEQ multiplex PCR; TCRdb stores in-frame clones only, minus some. The sample lists roughly 9,900 clones; roughly four fifths were seen once. This chain connects TRBV29-1 to TRBJ2-1; TRBD2 matches at 8 bases. This sample comprised peripheral blood, obtained before neoadjuvant nivolumab, alone or with ipilimumab. The receptor's source is an adult with non-small cell lung cancer. CDR3 bases: TGCAGCGTTGAAGCGCGGGAGGCGAGCTCCTACAATGAGCAGTTCTTC. Amino acid sequence: CSVEAREASSYNEQFF.